The clone carrying this TCR beta chain was counted at least ten times. The antigen is unknown. Libraries of TCR beta came from quantitative 5'-RACE with molecular barcodes. From the 5' RACE reads, TCRdb called clonotypes with MiXCR, one entry per CDR3 protein. The sample lists roughly 700,000 distinct CDR3 sequences, under 20% occurring once. The data originate from a study of CD8 T cells in ankylosing spondylitis. General study findings and limits: Previous work reported some of these motif variants in the synovial fluid and blood of reactive arthritis. Reportedly, disease-linked clones are significantly enriched in ankylosing spondylitis patients' matched synovial fluid. Disease-linked clones were found to be CD8+ and relatively rare in peripheral blood. A motif in TCR beta, a set of fewer than ten highly homologous variants, appeared characteristic of ankylosing spondylitis blood.

The clonotype was recovered from a male donor with ankylosing spondylitis. The sequenced sample consisted of blood, either unsorted or a sorted T cell fraction (not recorded which).

The CDR3 DNA is TGTGCCAGCAGCTTAGCCGAGACTGGGGACATTCAGTACTTC. Translating it yields CASSLAETGDIQYF. The rearrangement joins TRBV7-9 to TRBJ2-4; D not resolved. CDR3 length: 14 residues. Germline-derived CDR1 and CDR2 are SEHNR and FQNEAQ (reference sequence). The ends were cut back, 0 bases at V and 8 bases at J, with 11 bases in the middle.